This T cell receptor (beta chain) was captured by sequencing in a study of T-cell memory formation after mild COVID-19. Study conclusions and caveats: CD4/CD8 balance held among clones contracting day 15 to 85, and later expanders leaned CD4+.

Germline trimming cut 0 bases from V and 1 base from J; bases unmatched to any gene: 7. Per germline, CDR1 SGHAT and CDR2 FQNNGV. The length of the CDR3 is 18 residues. This clonotype was detected a few times. Its antigen is not identified. TCRdb re-called the 5' RACE reads through MiXCR, storing one row per CDR3 protein. The data show 110,000 to 150,000 distinct CDR3 sequences, with 11% to 15% seen just once and about 26% held by the top ten. This chain connects TRBV11-2 to TRBJ2-4, with 9 bases lining up with TRBD2. The clonotype originates from an adult woman who had mild COVID-19 (a few samples of this study predate the infection). Cell type and time point are not known. Sequencing used PBMCs or a T cell subset sorted from them (not recorded which). This CDR3 is CASSLDLAGSRAKNIQYF. The CDR3 DNA follows: TGTGCCAGCAGCTTAGATCTAGCGGGGAGCCGGGCCAAAAACATTCAGTACTTC.